The source of this T cell receptor beta chain is a study of blood T cells in healthy people across ages. CDR1 is LGHDT and CDR2 is YNNKEL in the germline V gene (reference sequence). The CDR3 length is 16 residues. Trimming removed 4 bases from V and 6 bases from J; junction bases left unmatched: 12. Alongside a J-beta primer mix, a sample-barcoded 5' primer served in a second PCR lasting roughly 6 to 12 cycles. Every sample gave at least 3 million paired-end reads containing CDR3. MiXCR was run by TCRdb on the 5' RACE reads, yielding one entry per CDR3 protein. This sample has some 1.5 million distinct CDR3 sequences, with 25% to 30% found just once.

This chain joins TRBV3-1 and TRBJ2-1; TRBD2 matches at 7 bases. The TCR originated in a woman in her thirties in good health. Sequenced sample: blood. CDR3 in amino acids: CASSRRGLADFNEQFF. CDR3 DNA: TGTGCCAGCAGCCGACGCGGGCTAGCGGACTTCAATGAGCAGTTCTTC.